These T cell receptor beta chains were read from a single sample in a study of cytotoxic CD8 clonotypes in ibrutinib-treated CLL. Profiling relied on immunoSEQ multiplex PCR, and the TCRdb table lists in-frame clones only, not all of them. This table has 30,000 to 50,000 clones, around 67% appearing once. The specimen was PBMCs, collected at disease progression, from a patient treated with ibrutinib. The source is a human donor with chronic lymphocytic leukemia. The CDR3 runs from the conserved cysteine through the conserved F or W. The D gene is left open where the match is weak. The size of a clone is reported for some rows only, either as once, few or many, or as a class for expanded clones.

d_gene	abundance	v_gene	j_gene	CDR3nt	CDR3aa
.	few	TRBV2	TRBJ2-5	TGTGCCAGCAGTGAAGCGGGGAGCGGAGGAGGAGAGACCCAGTACTTC	CASSEAGSGGGETQYF
TRBD2	.	TRBV14	TRBJ2-1	TGTGCCAGCAGCCTTCTCGGACTAGCGGGAGCAGGTGAGCAGTTCTTC	CASSLLGLAGAGEQFF
.	.	TRBV21-1	TRBJ1-1	TGTGCCAGCAGCAAAGTGGCAGCAATGAACACTGAAGCTTTCTTT	CASSKVAAMNTEAFF
.	.	TRBV6-6	TRBJ2-7	TGTGCCAGCAGTTCAGGTGGGGAGCAGTACTTC	CASSSGGEQYF
.	.	TRBV19	TRBJ2-6	TGTGCCAGTAGTATGAGACACCAGAGCTCTGGGGCCAACGTCCTGACTTTC	CASSMRHQSSGANVLTF
.	few	TRBV20-1	TRBJ2-2	TGCAGTGCTAGGAGGGCCGGGGAGCTGTTTTTT	CSARRAGELFF
.	.	TRBV9	TRBJ1-1	TGTGCCAGCAGCGTAGATCCAGAAGGGACTGAAGCTTTCTTT	CASSVDPEGTEAFF
TRBD1	.	TRBV6-5	TRBJ1-2	TGTGCCAGCAGTTTCATCCGGGACAGGGGGCTTAGTGGCTACACCTTC	CASSFIRDRGLSGYTF
TRBD1	.	TRBV11-3	TRBJ1-1	TGTGCCAGCAGCACAAGACAGGGAAAAGCTTTCTTT	CASSTRQGKAFF
.	.	TRBV30	TRBJ1-2	TGTGCCTGGAAGAATCCTCTGCGGGCCGGGATGGCTAACTATGGCTACACCTTC	CAWKNPLRAGMANYGYTF
TRBD2	.	TRBV18	TRBJ2-1	TGTGCCAGCTCTCGGACTAGCGGGAGGGATGGCAACGAGCAGTTCTTC	CASSRTSGRDGNEQFF
.	.	TRBV9	TRBJ1-1	TGTGCCAGCAGCTTCAAAGGGGTGGGCACTGAAGCTTTCTTT	CASSFKGVGTEAFF
.	few	TRBV7-7	TRBJ2-7	TGTGCTAGCAGCTTAGCGCCAACAACCCCAGGGACCTCCTACGAGCAGTACTTC	CASSLAPTTPGTSYEQYF
TRBD2	.	TRBV9	TRBJ2-1	TGTGCCAGCAGCCCGATGACTAGCGGGGCTAATGAGCAGTTCTTC	CASSPMTSGANEQFF
.	once	TRBV6-6	TRBJ2-2	TGTGCCAGCATGGTCCCAGCGGCGAACACCGGGGAGCTGTTTTTT	CASMVPAANTGELFF
.	.	TRBV19	TRBJ2-1	TGTGCCAGTAGTGTCACCCTTTCCTCTTACAATGAGCAGTTCTTC	CASSVTLSSYNEQFF